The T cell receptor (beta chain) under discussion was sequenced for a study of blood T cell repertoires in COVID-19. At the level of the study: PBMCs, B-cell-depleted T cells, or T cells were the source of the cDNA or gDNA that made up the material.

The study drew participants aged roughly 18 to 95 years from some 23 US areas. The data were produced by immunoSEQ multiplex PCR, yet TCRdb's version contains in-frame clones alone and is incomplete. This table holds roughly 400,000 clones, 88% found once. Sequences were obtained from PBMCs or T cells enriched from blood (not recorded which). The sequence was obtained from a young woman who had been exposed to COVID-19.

The CDR3 DNA sequence: TGTGCCTCCAACCGGGGGGGGAACACTGAAGCTTTCTTT. As protein: CASNRGGNTEAFF. The chain combines TRBV28 with TRBJ1-1, with a possible D match to TRBD1 (5 bases). The CDR3 extends over 13 amino acids. Germline V gene lookup returns CDR1 MDHEN and CDR2 SYDVKM. V gave up 11 bases and J gave up 1 base, with 14 bases separating them.